This T cell receptor beta chain was captured by sequencing in a study of CD8 T cells in ankylosing spondylitis. General study findings and limits: Disease-linked clones reportedly showed significant enrichment in matched ankylosing spondylitis synovial fluid. It appeared that ankylosing spondylitis blood was characterized by a TCR beta motif of several highly homologous variants. Disease-linked clones were found to be CD8+ and relatively rare in peripheral blood.

As regards this clonotype: Antigen specificity is unknown.

Making the TCR beta libraries involved quantitative 5'-RACE with molecular barcodes. One entry per CDR3 protein, called by TCRdb with MiXCR from the 5' RACE reads. The sample shows about 280,000 distinct CDR3 sequences, roughly 20% of them seen only once. Sequencing input: blood, either unsorted or a sorted T cell fraction (not recorded which). The receptor was derived from a male donor with ankylosing spondylitis or in good health (not recorded which).

This chain's CDR3 is CASSQTDRGDYGYTF. For the CDR3, the DNA is TGTGCCAGCAGCCAAACGGACAGGGGCGACTATGGCTACACCTTC. The V and J genes are TRBV3-1 and TRBJ1-2; 9 nucleotides match TRBD1. Germline CDR1 reads LGHDT; CDR2 reads YNNKEL (reference sequence). The junction had 4 bases not matched to a gene; V was cut back by 2 bases and J by 3 bases. The CDR3 is 15 amino acids.